The text below deals with one T cell receptor beta chain. No antigen is known for it. Trimming stripped 4 bases from V and 4 bases from J, with 13 bases between. This CDR3 is built from 14 residues. CDR1 and CDR2 from the germline V gene are SGHDT and YYEEEE. The data were obtained in a study of cytomegalovirus exposure and HLA in healthy donors. General study points: Reports described diagnosis of cytomegalovirus status by the classifier as highly specific and sensitive. When a later analysis compared HLA-associated TCR beta chains with equally common others, the HLA-associated chains turned out to be more clonally expanded and to have lower generation probabilities.

Each donor's status was that of a healthy bone marrow donor. Researchers ran the PCR with 60 Vbeta and 13 Jbeta primers. Libraries were prepared by immunoSEQ multiplex PCR; TCRdb keeps only in-frame clonotypes and omits some of them. The profile covers about 130,000 clones, with less than 80% appearing a single time and 1.9% taken by the ten largest. The source is a man in his fifties in good health and CMV-seronegative. The chain combines TRBV5-6 with TRBJ2-3, with D uncertain. The sequenced sample was PBMCs. Here the CDR3 DNA reads TGTGCCAGCAGCCACGACATCAACCCAGATACGCAGTATTTT. Translated, it gives CASSHDINPDTQYF.